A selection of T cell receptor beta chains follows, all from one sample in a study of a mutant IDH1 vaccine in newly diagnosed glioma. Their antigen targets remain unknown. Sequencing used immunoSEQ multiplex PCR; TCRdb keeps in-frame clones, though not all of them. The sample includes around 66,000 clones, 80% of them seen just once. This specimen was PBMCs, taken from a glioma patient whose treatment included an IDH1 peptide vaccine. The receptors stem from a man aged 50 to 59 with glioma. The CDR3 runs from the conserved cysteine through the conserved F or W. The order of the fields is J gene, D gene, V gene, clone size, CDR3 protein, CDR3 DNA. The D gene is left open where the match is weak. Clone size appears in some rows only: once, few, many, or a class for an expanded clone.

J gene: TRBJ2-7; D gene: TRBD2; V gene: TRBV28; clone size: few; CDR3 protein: CASRRRSGSYEQYF; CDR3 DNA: TGTGCCAGCAGAAGGAGGAGCGGGAGTTACGAGCAGTACTTC
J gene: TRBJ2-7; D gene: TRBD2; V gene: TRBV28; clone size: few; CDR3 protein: CASSLRQGGAYEQYF; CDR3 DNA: TGTGCCAGCAGTTTAAGGCAGGGAGGGGCCTACGAGCAGTACTTC
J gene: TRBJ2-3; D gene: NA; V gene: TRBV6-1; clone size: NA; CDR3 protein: CASSSLQGSDTQYF; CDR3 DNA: TGTGCCAGCAGTTCACTACAGGGATCAGATACGCAGTATTTT
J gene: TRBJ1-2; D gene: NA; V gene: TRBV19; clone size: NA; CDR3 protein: CASARGVVSGGYTF; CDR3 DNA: TGTGCCAGTGCTAGGGGGGTAGTGTCCGGCGGCTACACCTTC
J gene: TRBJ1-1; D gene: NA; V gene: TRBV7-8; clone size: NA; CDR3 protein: CASSLNSGAEAFF; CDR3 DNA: TGTGCCAGCAGCTTGAATTCAGGGGCTGAAGCTTTCTTT
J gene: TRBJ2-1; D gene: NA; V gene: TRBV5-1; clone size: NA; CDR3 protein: CASSLVLAYNEQFF; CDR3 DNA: TGCGCCAGCAGCTTGGTACTAGCCTACAATGAGCAGTTCTTC
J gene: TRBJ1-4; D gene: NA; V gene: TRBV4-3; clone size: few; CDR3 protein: CASSQGQGSEKLFF; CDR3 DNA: TGCGCCAGCAGCCAGGGGCAGGGAAGTGAAAAACTGTTTTTT
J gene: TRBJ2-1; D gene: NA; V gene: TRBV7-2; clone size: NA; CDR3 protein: CASSPDPSYNEQFF; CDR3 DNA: TGTGCCAGCAGTCCTGATCCCTCCTACAATGAGCAGTTCTTC
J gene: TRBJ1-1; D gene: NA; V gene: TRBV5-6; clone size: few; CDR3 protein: CASSSIPVTEAFF; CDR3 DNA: TGTGCCAGCAGCTCGATCCCCGTTACTGAAGCTTTCTTT
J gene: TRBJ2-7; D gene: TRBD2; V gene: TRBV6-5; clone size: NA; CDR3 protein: CASSLAGQNYEQYF; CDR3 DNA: TGTGCCAGCAGTCTAGCGGGTCAAAACTACGAGCAGTACTTC
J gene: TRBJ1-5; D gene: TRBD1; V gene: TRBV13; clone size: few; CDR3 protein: CASSEGTGDGQPQHF; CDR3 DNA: TGTGCCAGCAGCGAAGGGACAGGGGATGGTCAGCCCCAGCATTTT
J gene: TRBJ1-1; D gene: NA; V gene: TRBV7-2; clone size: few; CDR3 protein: CASSRTVGITEAFF; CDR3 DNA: TGTGCCAGCAGCCGGACGGTCGGGATCACTGAAGCTTTCTTT
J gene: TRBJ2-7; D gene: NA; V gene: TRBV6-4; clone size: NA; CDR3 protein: CASREGRRSYEQYF; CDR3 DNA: TGTGCCAGCAGGGAGGGGCGCAGGTCCTACGAGCAGTACTTC
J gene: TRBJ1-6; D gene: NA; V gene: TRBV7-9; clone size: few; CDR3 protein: CASSLGRVRSPLHF; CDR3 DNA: TGTGCCAGCAGCTTGGGCAGGGTCAGGTCACCCCTCCACTTT
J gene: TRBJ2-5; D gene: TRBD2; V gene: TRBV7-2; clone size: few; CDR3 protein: CASSLRLAGYQETQYF; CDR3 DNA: TGTGCCAGCAGCTTACGGCTAGCGGGATACCAAGAGACCCAGTACTTC
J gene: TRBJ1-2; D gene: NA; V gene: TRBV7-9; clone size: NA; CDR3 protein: CASSLPHADGYTF; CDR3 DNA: TGTGCCAGCAGCTTACCCCATGCTGATGGCTACACCTTC
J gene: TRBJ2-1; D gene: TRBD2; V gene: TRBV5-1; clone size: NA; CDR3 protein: CASSRSGGYNEQFF; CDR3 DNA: TGCGCCAGCAGCAGAAGCGGGGGCTACAATGAGCAGTTCTTC
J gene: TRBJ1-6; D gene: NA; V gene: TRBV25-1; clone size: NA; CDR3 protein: CASSELIGANFNSPLHF; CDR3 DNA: TGTGCCAGCAGTGAATTAATCGGGGCGAACTTTAATTCACCCCTCCACTTT
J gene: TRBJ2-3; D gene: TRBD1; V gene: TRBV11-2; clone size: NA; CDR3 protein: CASSSQGQGTDTQYF; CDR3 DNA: TGTGCCAGCAGTTCCCAGGGACAGGGTACAGATACGCAGTATTTT
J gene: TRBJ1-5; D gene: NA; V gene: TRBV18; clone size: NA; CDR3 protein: CASSPQPGSNQPQHF; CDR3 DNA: TGTGCCAGCTCACCACAACCGGGTAGCAATCAGCCCCAGCATTTT
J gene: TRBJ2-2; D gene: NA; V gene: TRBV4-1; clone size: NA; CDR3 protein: CASSLMTGGNTGELFF; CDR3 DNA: TGCGCCAGCAGCCTTATGACGGGGGGCAACACCGGGGAGCTGTTTTTT
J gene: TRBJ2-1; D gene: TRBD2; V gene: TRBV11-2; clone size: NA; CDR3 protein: CASSSGASGGGYNEQFF; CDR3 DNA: TGTGCCAGCAGCTCCGGGGCTAGCGGGGGGGGATACAATGAGCAGTTCTTC
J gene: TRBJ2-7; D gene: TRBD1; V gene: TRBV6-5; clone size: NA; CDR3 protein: CASSYRQGWDEQYF; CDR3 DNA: TGTGCCAGCAGCTACCGACAGGGTTGGGACGAGCAGTACTTC
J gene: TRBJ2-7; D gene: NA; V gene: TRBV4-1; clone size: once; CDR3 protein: CASSPGDGAWDEQYF; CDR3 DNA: TGCGCCAGCAGCCCAGGGGACGGGGCCTGGGACGAGCAGTACTTC
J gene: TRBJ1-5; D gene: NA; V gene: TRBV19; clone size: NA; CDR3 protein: CASSITLYGYNQPQHF; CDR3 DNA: TGTGCCAGTAGTATAACCCTGTACGGCTACAATCAGCCCCAGCATTTT
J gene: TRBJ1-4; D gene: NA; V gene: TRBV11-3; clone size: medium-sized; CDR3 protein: CASSLEMGKLFF; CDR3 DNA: TGTGCCAGCAGCTTAGAAATGGGAAAACTGTTTTTT
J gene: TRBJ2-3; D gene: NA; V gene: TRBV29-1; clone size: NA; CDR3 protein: CSVVGGLTDTQYF; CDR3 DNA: TGCAGCGTTGTGGGGGGGCTCACAGATACGCAGTATTTT